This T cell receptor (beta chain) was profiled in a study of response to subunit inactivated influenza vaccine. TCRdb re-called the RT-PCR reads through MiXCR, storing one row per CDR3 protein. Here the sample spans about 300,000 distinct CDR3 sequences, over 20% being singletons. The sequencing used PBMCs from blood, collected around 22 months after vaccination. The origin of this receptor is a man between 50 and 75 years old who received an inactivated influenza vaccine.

CDR3 amino acids: CASSYSREGTAFF. CDR3 DNA sequence: TGTGCCAGCAGTTACTCACGCGAGGGCACAGCTTTCTTT. The rearrangement joins TRBV6-2 or TRBV6-3 to TRBJ1-1; D uncertain. The germline V gene has CDR1 MNHEY and CDR2 SVGEGT. This CDR3 region has 13 residues. V was trimmed by 0 bases and J by 10 bases, leaving 12 bases between them.